The clone carrying this T cell receptor beta chain was observed at least ten times. Its specificity is not known. This specimen belongs to a study of neurological immune-mediated disorders. Study results and caveats: In HTLV-1-associated myelopathy, TCR clonal expansion was greatest, and in multiple sclerosis it was least, below healthy controls.

cDNA was made by 5'RACE with 10-nucleotide random UMIs. TCRdb reprocessed the 5' RACE reads with MiXCR, giving one entry per CDR3 protein. The sample records some 20,000 distinct CDR3 sequences, about 9.4% being singletons. J gave up 5 bases and V 6 bases, and 12 bases lay outside the gene matches. Germline CDR1 reads MNHEY; CDR2 reads SVGAGI. The CDR3 has 16 residues. The source of this sequence is a woman aged 60-75 years with HTLV-1-associated myelopathy (HAM/TSP). The gene calls are TRBV6-5 and TRBJ2-2; 7 bases match TRBD1. The specimen sequenced was PBMCs. The DNA for the CDR3 is TGTGCCAGCAGCCGACAGGGTTGGGGAAAGACCGGGGAGCTGTTTTTT. Amino acids: CASSRQGWGKTGELFF.